This TCR beta chain was sequenced in a study of blood T cell repertoires in COVID-19. Study-level information: Sources were T cells, B-cell-depleted T cells, or PBMCs; the material itself was cDNA or gDNA.

One Seattle source followed patients from active infection through their disease course. Original processing notes: By means of reference gene primer amplification, nucleated cell counts were estimated. Produced via immunoSEQ multiplex PCR; TCRdb's table is partial and in-frame only. V, J and clone size were drawn from that table, and D and trimming were deduced from the DNA. The sample shows about 160,000 clones, roughly 90% of them seen only once. Trimming left V 1 base short and J 3 bases short, with 6 bases between. CDR3 size: 13 residues. Germline V gene data show CDR1 as SGHAT and CDR2 as FQNNGV.

The rearrangement links TRBV11-2 to TRBJ1-1; weak D call: TRBD1 (5 bases). Sequencing was done on a sample of peripheral blood. The TCR sequence derives from a man aged 30 to 45 with COVID-19, enrolled during active disease. The CDR3 DNA sequence: TGTGCCAGCAGCTTAGTAGGGGACACTGAAGCTTTCTTT. Translated: CASSLVGDTEAFF.